Presented here are 26 T cell receptor beta chains from one specimen sequenced in a study of Graves' ophthalmopathy and Graves' hyperthyroidism. Transcripts of RNA were the source for amplifying TCR beta CDR3 regions. RT-PCR with HTBI primers came first, then second-round multiplex PCR. TCRdb reprocessed the multiplex PCR reads with MiXCR, giving one entry per CDR3 protein. The sample shows hundreds of thousands of distinct CDR3 sequences, about 20% of them seen only once. Sequenced material: peripheral blood. These receptor sequences come from a woman aged 18 to 35 with stable Graves' hyperthyroidism. Some clones in this sample may be carry-over from other donors' samples.

This clonotype was detected only a few times. V is TRBV5-1 and J is TRBJ1-6; tentatively, D is TRBD1 (5 bases). Between the trimmed V and J ends, which lost 0 bases and 8 bases, there was a span of 12 bases. The CDR3 has 15 residues. The V gene's germline CDR1 is SGHRS and CDR2 YFSETQ. The CDR3 region is CASSLGLQGDSPLHF. In DNA form, the CDR3 reads TGCGCCAGCAGCTTGGGACTGCAGGGCGATTCACCCCTCCACTTT.

The chain combines TRBV5-6 with TRBJ1-6; D call uncertain. CDR1 and CDR2 from the germline V gene are SGHDT and YYEEEE. This CDR3 contains 13 residues. Trimming stripped 3 bases from V and 10 bases from J, with 11 bases between. DNA for the CDR3: TGTGCCAGCAGCTACCTCGCGGGATCACCCCTCCACTTT. It encodes CASSYLAGSPLHF.

This clonotype has at least ten counts. The chain uses TRBV5-1 and TRBJ2-2; 7 bases fit TRBD1. V was pared by 3 bases and J by 8 bases, with 7 bases of the junction left unmatched. The germline CDR1 and CDR2 sequences are SGHRS and YFSETQ. The CDR3 is made up of 14 amino acids. The chain's CDR3 is CASSSYDRAGELFF. For the CDR3, the DNA is TGCGCCAGCAGCTCATATGACAGGGCTGGGGAGCTGTTTTTT.

This clonotype was observed many times. The chain is built from TRBV20-1 and TRBJ2-7; D might be TRBD1 (6 bases). The length of the CDR3 is 13 residues. CDR1 is DFQATT, CDR2 SNEGSKA, per germline (reference sequence). Trimming took 0 bases from V and 3 from J, leaving 9 bases between them. The DNA of the CDR3 is TGCAGTGCTAGAGACACAGGGCGCTACGAGCAGTACTTC. Translation gives CSARDTGRYEQYF.

This clonotype has ten or more counts. The chain links TRBV28 to TRBJ1-6; D is uncertain. Trimming pared 6 bases from V and 6 bases from J, leaving 15 bases between. This CDR3 has 15 amino acids. Germline lookup yields CDR1 MDHEN and CDR2 SYDVKM. The DNA for the CDR3 is TGTGCCAGCAGCCTCCGGGGAGGATCTAATTCACCCCTCCACTTT. Translation: CASSLRGGSNSPLHF.

The V and J genes are TRBV28 and TRBJ2-5; weak D call: TRBD2 (6 bases). The germline V gene encodes CDR1 MDHEN and CDR2 SYDVKM. The length of the CDR3 is 12 residues. V was trimmed by 11 bases and J by 2 bases, leaving 12 bases between them. CDR3 coding DNA: TGTGCCTCCGGGACTTTACAAGAGACCCAGTACTTC. Translated: CASGTLQETQYF. Drawing the rest from reference TRBV28 and TRBJ2-5, the complete variable domain is DVKVTQSSRYLVKRTGEKVFLECVQDMDHENMFWYRQDPGLGLRLIYFSYDVKMKEKGDIPEGYSVSREKKERFSLILESASTNQTSMYLCASGTLQETQYFGPGTRLLVL.

Details on this clonotype: A much bigger clone sits one base away, suggesting this may be a read error. The genes are TRBV6-5 and TRBJ1-6; D gene unclear. Germline lookup yields CDR1 MNHEY and CDR2 SVGAGI. CDR3 length: 12 amino acids. The V end was cut by 0 bases, the J end by 9 bases, with 3 bases between. The CDR3 region is CASSYSTSPLHF. The CDR3, as DNA: TGTGCCAGCAGTTACTCGACTTCACCCCTCCACTTT.

The chain is built from TRBV11-2 and TRBJ2-7; the D gene is possibly TRBD1 (5 bases). The CDR3 consists of 15 residues. Germline loops: CDR1 SGHAT, CDR2 FQNNGV. V was pared by 5 bases and J by 1 base, with 15 bases between. The CDR3 loop is CASSPPVDRSYEQYF. CDR3 in DNA: TGTGCCAGCAGCCCCCCGGTCGACAGATCCTACGAGCAGTACTTC.

This clonotype was recorded once. The germline gene is not matched at one end of the junction; a read error may be the cause. The chain has TRBV27 and TRBJ1-6; D uncertain. CDR1 MNHEY and CDR2 SMNVEV come from the germline V gene (reference sequence). There are 15 residues in the CDR3. The CDR3: CASSFDDSYNSPLHF. Written as DNA, the CDR3 is TGTGCCAGCAGTTTCGATGACTCCTATAATTCGCCCCTCCACTTT.

This clonotype was detected many times. CDR3 sequence reads: CASSVGPRAGVEEQYF. CDR3 sequence (DNA): TGTGCCAGCAGCGTAGGACCTCGCGCGGGAGTAGAAGAGCAGTACTTC. The rearrangement links TRBV9 to TRBJ2-7; TRBD2 aligns across 7 bases. The J segment lost 7 bases and the V segment lost 0 bases, leaving 13 bases of the junction unmatched. Germline V gene lookup returns CDR1 SGDLS and CDR2 YYNGEE. This CDR3 comprises 16 residues.

This clonotype was found many times. The chain uses TRBV6-5 and TRBJ1-2; the D gene is possibly TRBD1 (6 bases). The ends were cut back, 3 bases at V and 7 bases at J, with 15 bases in the middle. The CDR3 covers 14 residues. CDR1 and CDR2 (germline): MNHEY, SVGAGI. CDR3 bases: TGTGCCAGCAGTTATGGCAGGGGTGAAGGTGGCTACACCTTC. This translates into CASSYGRGEGGYTF.

The V and J genes are TRBV12-3 or TRBV12-4 and TRBJ1-1; D call uncertain. The CDR3 length is 13 residues. Trimming removed 7 bases from V and 0 bases from J, with 9 bases in between. The CDR3 DNA is TGTGCCAGCAATCCTCAGGTGAACACTGAAGCTTTCTTT. It specifies CASNPQVNTEAFF.

The chain is built from TRBV18 and TRBJ2-7; D perhaps matches TRBD2 (5 bases). Trimming stripped 4 bases from V and 7 bases from J, with 17 bases between. CDR3 length: 14 amino acids. The germline V gene encodes CDR1 KGHSH and CDR2 LQKENI. CDR3 coding DNA: TGTGCCAGCTCACGGGAGACTCCGCCGGGAGAGCAGTACTTC. This translates into CASSRETPPGEQYF.

This clonotype was counted many times. The chain links TRBV7-9 to TRBJ2-4, with a possible D match to TRBD1 (6 bases). V lost 5 bases and J lost 2, with 10 bases in between. The CDR3 runs 14 residues. In germline, CDR1 is SEHNR, CDR2 FQNEAQ (reference sequence). CDR3 DNA: TGTGCCAGCAGCGAACAGGGTACCAAAAACATTCAGTACTTC. The encoded protein is CASSEQGTKNIQYF.

This clonotype was counted a few times. CDR3 amino acids: CASTPVSSYEQYF. Here the CDR3 DNA reads TGCGCCAGCACCCCTGTTTCTTCCTACGAGCAGTACTTC. The chain carries TRBV10-2 and TRBJ2-7; D call uncertain. The CDR3 sequence is 13 residues long. V was pared by 7 bases and J by 1 base, with 11 bases between. In germline, CDR1 is WSHSY, CDR2 SAAADI.

There are many counts of this clonotype. V gene TRBV28 combines with J gene TRBJ1-2; 9 positions agree with TRBD1. V was clipped by 10 bases and J by 2 bases; unmatched bases: 5. The CDR3 spans 13 residues. Germline values: CDR1 MDHEN, CDR2 SYDVKM. CDR3 nucleotides: TGTGCCACCCCGACAGGGGGGAACTATGGCTACACCTTC. Translation gives CATPTGGNYGYTF.

This chain uses TRBV6-2 or TRBV6-3 with TRBJ1-6; the D is unclear. Per the germline V gene, CDR1 is MNHEY and CDR2 is SVGEGT. V lost 0 bases and J 6 bases, leaving 12 bases between the germline ends. The CDR3 runs to 16 residues. CDR3 residues: CASSYSFSGANSPLHF. The CDR3 nucleotides are TGTGCCAGCAGTTACTCGTTCAGCGGCGCTAATTCACCCCTCCACTTT.

This clonotype was counted at least ten times. A junction end diverges from the germline sequence, so it may reflect a read error. This chain joins TRBV7-9 and TRBJ2-5; D is ambiguous. CDR3 length: 11 amino acids. The germline CDR1 and CDR2 sequences are SEHNR and FQNEAQ (reference sequence). The DNA of the CDR3 is TGTGCCAGCAGCTTAGGAGAGACCAAGTACTTC. As protein: CASSLGETKYF.

Worth noting for this clonotype: A much larger clone differs by one base, so this may be a read error. J is TRBJ1-5 and V is TRBV5-1; 9 nucleotides agree with TRBD1. The CDR3 is made up of 15 amino acids. CDR1 is SGHRS and CDR2 is YFSETQ in the germline V gene. The CDR3 loop is CASSPQGQGNQPLHF. CDR3 nucleotides: TGCGCCAGCAGCCCACAAGGACAGGGGAATCAGCCCCTGCATTTT. Full variable domain (remainder filled in from reference TRBV5-1 and TRBJ1-5): KAGVTQTPRYLIKTRGQQVTLSCSPISGHRSVSWYQQTPGQGLQFLFEYFSETQRNKGNFPGRFSGRQFSNSRSEMNVSTLELGDSALYLCASSPQGQGNQPLHFGDGTRLSIL.

This clonotype has a count of ten or more. The chain is built from TRBV6-5 and TRBJ2-7; 9 positions match TRBD1. V was pared by 4 bases and J by 9 bases, with 10 bases of the junction left unmatched. The CDR3 length is 14 residues. CDR1 MNHEY and CDR2 SVGAGI come from the germline V gene. In DNA, the CDR3 is TGTGCCAGCAGTTCACCGGGACAGGGAAACGCGCAGTACTTC. Residues: CASSSPGQGNAQYF.

This clonotype was observed a handful of times. The chain uses TRBV10-3 and TRBJ1-1, with D possibly being TRBD1 (5 bases). This CDR3 comprises 17 residues. Germline-derived CDR1 and CDR2 are ENHRY and SYGVKD. V lost 8 bases and J 0 bases, leaving 22 bases between the germline ends. The CDR3 bases are TGTGCCATCGGGGGGGACTCCAGGAGGGTGGTGAACACTGAAGCTTTCTTT. Amino acid sequence: CAIGGDSRRVVNTEAFF.

This clonotype was detected ten times or more. V and J are TRBV28 and TRBJ2-5, with D possibly matching TRBD2 (6 bases). This CDR3 is 15 amino acids long. Germline CDR1 is MDHEN and CDR2 is SYDVKM. V was pared by 4 bases and J by 5 bases, with 17 bases between. CDR3 sequence reads: CASSSAGPGLETQYF. CDR3 nucleotides: TGTGCCAGCAGTTCCGCGGGGCCAGGGCTGGAGACCCAGTACTTC.

This clonotype was found many times. The rearrangement links TRBV28 to TRBJ1-5; the D gene is possibly TRBD1 (6 bases). Trimming removed 4 bases from V and 4 bases from J, with 8 bases in between. This CDR3 has 13 residues. CDR1 and CDR2 from the germline V gene are MDHEN and SYDVKM. CDR3 DNA sequence: TGTGCCAGCAGTTCAGGGGCGAATCAGCCCCAGCATTTT. It codes for CASSSGANQPQHF.

This clonotype appeared many times. The gene calls are TRBV20-1 and TRBJ2-2; TRBD2 is a possible D gene (5 bases). This CDR3 region has 16 residues. Trimming stripped 5 bases from V and 4 bases from J, with 20 bases between. The germline V gene has CDR1 DFQATT and CDR2 SNEGSKA (reference sequence). This CDR3 is CSAGSPWAAGTGELFF. DNA for the CDR3: TGCAGTGCTGGGTCCCCTTGGGCCGCGGGCACCGGGGAGCTGTTTTTT.

This clonotype occurred many times. The V and J genes are TRBV2 and TRBJ2-7, with 11 nucleotides matching TRBD1. In germline, CDR1 is SNHLY, CDR2 FYNNEI. The CDR3 extends over 16 amino acids. The trim removed 0 bases at V and 5 bases at J, leaving 6 bases unmatched. CDR3 residues: CASSEARTGGLDEQYF. CDR3 DNA: TGTGCCAGCAGTGAAGCGCGGACAGGGGGCTTGGACGAGCAGTACTTC.

The table lists this clonotype with many counts. The J gene is TRBJ2-5, the V gene TRBV6-2 or TRBV6-3, with 7 bases aligning to TRBD1. This CDR3 has 14 residues. The J segment lost 3 bases and the V segment lost 5 bases, leaving 6 bases of the junction unmatched. Germline V lookup: CDR1 MNHEY, CDR2 SVGEGT. CDR3: CASSHHRGKETQYF. CDR3 in DNA: TGTGCCAGCAGTCACCACAGGGGTAAAGAGACCCAGTACTTC.